Each of the 27 T cell receptor beta chains below was sequenced from the same sample in a study of cytomegalovirus exposure and HLA in healthy donors. PCR used 60 Vbeta primers and 13 Jbeta primers. Repertoires were generated with immunoSEQ multiplex PCR, while TCRdb's copy carries only in-frame clones and drops some. The sample table includes roughly 120,000 clones. The material sequenced was PBMCs. Receptor source: a man aged 35-49 years in good health and CMV-seropositive.

The rearrangement links TRBV7-9 to TRBJ1-1, with unresolved D. Trimming cost V 7 bases and J 0 bases, with 9 bases left between them. This CDR3 spans 13 amino acids. The germline CDR1 and CDR2 sequences are SEHNR and FQNEAQ (reference sequence). The chain's CDR3 is CASTPRLNTEAFF. The DNA of the CDR3 is TGTGCCAGCACCCCACGGTTGAACACTGAAGCTTTCTTT.

The rearrangement uses TRBV30 and TRBJ1-1; D not resolved. V shed 1 base and J shed 5 bases, with 8 bases lying between them. This CDR3 contains 12 residues. CDR1 is GTSNPN and CDR2 is SVGIG in the germline V gene (reference sequence). The DNA of the CDR3 is TGTGCCTGGAGTGATGGGAGGACTGAAGCTTTCTTT. Its protein product is CAWSDGRTEAFF.

The chain carries TRBV27 and TRBJ1-5; 8 bases are a match to TRBD1. The junction had 2 bases not matched to a gene; V was cut back by 0 bases and J by 7 bases. Germline values: CDR1 MNHEY, CDR2 SMNVEV (reference sequence). The CDR3 runs 14 residues. CDR3 coding DNA: TGTGCCAGCAGTTTATCCAGGGGGCAGCAGCCCCAGCATTTT. Its translation is CASSLSRGQQPQHF.

J is TRBJ1-1 and V is TRBV28, with 7 bases that match TRBD1. V was clipped by 6 bases and J by 0 bases; unmatched bases: 7. This CDR3 has 15 amino acids. Germline values: CDR1 MDHEN, CDR2 SYDVKM. The CDR3: CASSGTDSMNTEAFF. The CDR3 DNA reads TGTGCCAGCAGCGGGACAGATTCCATGAACACTGAAGCTTTCTTT. The complete variable domain, with remaining parts taken from reference TRBV28 and TRBJ1-1, reads DVKVTQSSRYLVKRTGEKVFLECVQDMDHENMFWYRQDPGLGLRLIYFSYDVKMKEKGDIPEGYSVSREKKERFSLILESASTNQTSMYLCASSGTDSMNTEAFFGQGTRLTVV.

Remarks on this clone: One end of the junction varies from germline; a read error may be responsible. Other DNA variants within this sample encode the same CDR3. The V call is TRBV7-3, the J call TRBJ2-7, with D hard to call. The CDR3 is 15 residues long. CDR1 and CDR2 (germline): SGHTA, FQGTGA. In nucleotides, the CDR3 is TGTGCTAGCAGCTTAGTGCAGGCAAGCTCCTACGAGCAGTACTTC. It yields the protein CASSLVQASSYEQYF.

The chain combines TRBV27 with TRBJ2-7; tentatively, D is TRBD2 (6 bases). V lost 5 bases, J lost 4 bases, and 12 bases lay in between. Germline CDR1 and CDR2: MNHEY and SMNVEV (reference sequence). The CDR3 covers 13 residues. CDR3 sequence: CASSRLGPYEQYF. The CDR3 DNA reads as TGTGCCAGCAGTCGACTAGGTCCATACGAGCAGTACTTC.

The J gene is TRBJ2-7, the V gene TRBV27, with TRBD2 matching 8 bases. The trim removed 7 bases at V and 7 bases at J, leaving 3 bases unmatched. Germline V lookup: CDR1 MNHEY, CDR2 SMNVEV (reference sequence). There are 11 residues in the CDR3. The CDR3 region is CASTAGGEQYF. The DNA of the CDR3 is TGTGCCAGCACGGCGGGGGGAGAGCAGTACTTC.

The rearrangement joins TRBV6-1 to TRBJ2-1; D is uncertain. Germline CDR1 MNHNS, CDR2 SASEGT. V shed 6 bases and J shed 9 bases, with 15 bases lying between them. The CDR3 loop spans 13 amino acids. The CDR3 reads CASSVDPGGEQFF. The CDR3 DNA is TGTGCCAGCAGCGTAGATCCGGGTGGTGAGCAGTTCTTC.

The rearrangement links TRBV5-1 to TRBJ1-4; a possible D gene is TRBD1 (6 bases). Germline assignment: CDR1 SGHRS and CDR2 YFSETQ. V was trimmed by 2 bases and J by 2 bases, leaving 13 bases between them. The CDR3 is 16 residues long. The CDR3 sequence: CASSLEGGATNEKLFF. The CDR3 DNA is TGCGCCAGCAGCTTAGAAGGGGGAGCTACTAATGAAAAACTGTTTTTT.

The CDR3 sequence: CASSLRDRNYGYTF. In DNA, the CDR3 is TGTGCCAGCAGCCTCAGGGACAGGAACTATGGCTACACCTTC. The chain carries TRBV2 and TRBJ1-2, with TRBD1 identical over 8 bases. Germline V gene sequence: CDR1 SNHLY, CDR2 FYNNEI. The CDR3 has 14 amino acids. V was clipped by 6 bases and J by 2 bases; unmatched bases: 5.

The V gene is TRBV7-2, the J gene TRBJ2-4, with D tentatively TRBD2 (6 bases). Germline V gene sequence: CDR1 SGHTA, CDR2 FQGNSA. The CDR3 totals 15 residues. Trimming shortened V by 1 base and J by 0 bases, and 7 bases separated the two germline ends. Written as DNA, the CDR3 is TGTGCCAGCAGCTTAGGGGGGGTAGCCAAAAACATTCAGTACTTC. Translation: CASSLGGVAKNIQYF.

V usage is TRBV28 and J usage is TRBJ2-7, with TRBD1 as a possible D gene (6 bases). V lost 5 bases to trimming and J lost 12 bases, with 17 bases between them. Per germline, CDR1 MDHEN and CDR2 SYDVKM. This CDR3 spans 12 amino acids. The CDR3 loop is CASSKGPDSGYF. DNA of the CDR3: TGTGCCAGCAGTAAAGGGCCGGACAGCGGGTACTTC.

This chain links TRBV10-3 with TRBJ2-7, with D possibly matching TRBD2 (6 bases). CDR1 ENHRY and CDR2 SYGVKD come from the germline V gene. The V end lost 4 bases, the J end lost 6 bases, and 22 bases lay between the germline ends. The CDR3 runs 16 residues. The CDR3 region is CAISGRSTQPTSEQYF. The DNA for the CDR3 is TGTGCCATCAGTGGTCGTTCTACACAACCGACTAGCGAGCAGTACTTC.

The chain joins TRBV11-2 to TRBJ2-3; 8 bases align to TRBD1. The V segment lost 0 bases and the J segment 2 bases; nucleotides outside the gene matches: 4. The germline V gene encodes CDR1 SGHAT and CDR2 FQNNGV. The CDR3 totals 16 residues. CDR3 in DNA: TGTGCCAGCAGCTTAGACGGACAGGGCAACACAGATACGCAGTATTTT. The encoded protein is CASSLDGQGNTDTQYF.

V and J are TRBV15 and TRBJ2-1; 16 nucleotides align to TRBD2. The length of the CDR3 is 17 residues. CDR1 is LNHNV and CDR2 is YYDKDF in the germline V gene (reference sequence). The trim removed 3 bases at V and 9 bases at J, leaving 8 bases unmatched. CDR3 sequence reads: CATSRGTSGREAIEQFF. The CDR3 DNA sequence: TGTGCCACCAGCAGGGGGACTAGCGGGAGGGAGGCGATTGAGCAGTTCTTC. The complete variable domain, with remaining parts taken from reference TRBV15 and TRBJ2-1, reads DAMVIQNPRYQVTQFGKPVTLSCSQTLNHNVMYWYQQKSSQAPKLLFHYYDKDFNNEADTPDNFQSRRPNTSFCFLDIRSPGLGDTAMYLCATSRGTSGREAIEQFFGPGTRLTVL.

V usage is TRBV6-1 and J usage is TRBJ2-2, with D possibly being TRBD1 (7 bases). V was shortened by 6 bases and J by 3 bases, with 14 bases between the two germline ends. Looked up from germline, CDR1 is MNHNS and CDR2 is SASEGT. CDR3 length: 15 residues. Here the CDR3 reads CASRKPRGDTGELFF. In DNA form, the CDR3 reads TGTGCCAGCAGAAAGCCCAGGGGGGACACCGGGGAGCTGTTTTTT.

The chain links TRBV18 to TRBJ2-4; TRBD1 aligns across 7 bases. CDR1 is KGHSH and CDR2 is LQKENI in the germline V gene. V lost 3 bases and J lost 3; bases outside the gene matches: 5. The CDR3 is 15 residues long. CDR3 nucleotide sequence: TGTGCCAGCTCACCCATGGACAGGCTCAAAAACATTCAGTACTTC. This codes for CASSPMDRLKNIQYF.

The chain carries TRBV7-8 and TRBJ1-2; a weak D match, TRBD1 (5 bases). The CDR3 sequence is 13 residues long. Germline V gene lookup returns CDR1 SGHVS and CDR2 FQNEAQ. The V end was cut by 7 bases, the J end by 4 bases, with 13 bases between. CDR3 nucleotide sequence: TGTGCCAGCACCCCGCGGGGGTCCTATGGCTACACCTTC. Amino acid sequence: CASTPRGSYGYTF.

This chain connects TRBV9 to TRBJ2-7; D is ambiguous. This CDR3 contains 14 residues. Trimming pared 0 bases from V and 2 bases from J, leaving 9 bases between. CDR1 SGDLS and CDR2 YYNGEE come from the germline V gene. Here the CDR3 DNA reads TGTGCCAGCAGCGTAGATCAACGGGCCTACGAGCAGTACTTC. Translated, it gives CASSVDQRAYEQYF.

This sequence joins TRBV7-9 and TRBJ2-6, with TRBD1 matching 8 bases. Germline lookup yields CDR1 SEHNR and CDR2 FQNEAQ (reference sequence). The CDR3 has 18 amino acids. V shed 2 bases, J shed 0 bases, and the junction held 6 bases outside the gene matches. The CDR3 DNA is TGTGCCAGCAGCTTATTGGGGACAGGAGCCTCTGGGGCCAACGTCCTGACTTTC. It yields the protein CASSLLGTGASGANVLTF.

This CDR3 reads CASSYGGGISYEQYF. The CDR3, as DNA: TGTGCCAGCAGTTACGGGGGGGGGATTTCCTACGAGCAGTACTTC. This sequence joins TRBV6-5 and TRBJ2-7, with 7 bases matching TRBD2. The CDR3 extends over 15 amino acids. CDR1 is MNHEY and CDR2 is SVGAGI in the germline V gene. V dropped 2 bases and J dropped 1; count of bases not matched to a gene: 5.

This chain links TRBV28 with TRBJ1-2; 7 bases are a match to TRBD1. CDR3 length: 14 residues. V lost 10 bases, J lost 8 bases, and 16 bases stayed unmatched. From germline, CDR1 is MDHEN and CDR2 SYDVKM. CDR3 protein: CATHTQGMVDGYTF. CDR3 sequence (DNA): TGTGCCACCCACACACAGGGGATGGTTGACGGCTACACCTTC.

The chain recombines TRBV5-1 with TRBJ2-2, with D perhaps TRBD1 (6 bases). The CDR3 runs 15 residues. V was pared by 7 bases and J by 4 bases, with 17 bases between. Germline V lookup: CDR1 SGHRS, CDR2 YFSETQ. CDR3 sequence (DNA): TGCGCCAGCGTCCGGACGGCAGGGGTCACCGGGGAGCTGTTTTTT. Protein product: CASVRTAGVTGELFF.

The rearrangement uses TRBV7-6 and TRBJ2-7; 10 bases fit TRBD2. CDR3 length: 15 residues. The V and J ends lost 1 base and 6 bases, in that order; junction bases with no gene match: 6. Germline values: CDR1 SGHVS, CDR2 FNYEAQ. The CDR3 reads CASSLVASGSSEQYF. In nucleotides, the CDR3 is TGTGCCAGCAGCTTAGTGGCTAGCGGGAGTTCCGAGCAGTACTTC. Combining the CDR3 with reference TRBV7-6 and TRBJ2-7 gives the whole variable domain GAGVSQSPRYKVTKRGQDVALRCDPISGHVSLYWYRQALGQGPEFLTYFNYEAQQDKSGLPNDRFSAERPEGSISTLTIQRTEQRDSAMYRCASSLVASGSSEQYFGPGTRLTVT.

The chain has TRBV5-8 and TRBJ2-6; TRBD1 is a possible D gene (7 bases). Trimming took 4 bases from V and 1 from J, leaving 12 bases between them. Germline V gene data show CDR1 as SGHTS and CDR2 as YDEGEE. The CDR3 spans 16 residues. The CDR3 region has the DNA TGTGCCAGCAGCCCGACAGGGAGGTCTGGGGCCAACGTCCTGACTTTC. It translates to CASSPTGRSGANVLTF.

This sequence joins TRBV7-6 and TRBJ2-7; D possibly corresponds to TRBD1 (5 bases). CDR1 and CDR2 from the germline V gene are SGHVS and FNYEAQ. The CDR3 is 14 amino acids. V lost 1 base and J 0 bases, leaving 7 bases between the germline ends. The chain's CDR3 is CASSLEGISYEQYF. The DNA of the CDR3 is TGTGCCAGCAGCTTAGAGGGGATCTCCTACGAGCAGTACTTC. Complete variable domain (other parts from reference TRBV7-6 and TRBJ2-7): GAGVSQSPRYKVTKRGQDVALRCDPISGHVSLYWYRQALGQGPEFLTYFNYEAQQDKSGLPNDRFSAERPEGSISTLTIQRTEQRDSAMYRCASSLEGISYEQYFGPGTRLTVT.

Comments on this clone: A read error is likely, as this CDR3 ends without the conserved phenylalanine or tryptophan. The rearrangement links TRBV28 to TRBJ1-1, with D uncertain. Per germline, CDR1 MDHEN and CDR2 SYDVKM. The CDR3 totals 13 residues. V was cut by 5 bases and J by 1 base, with 8 bases left in between. The CDR3 DNA follows: TGTGCCAGCAGTGAATCCGGGAACACTGAAGCTTTCTCT. This sequence encodes CASSESGNTEAFS.